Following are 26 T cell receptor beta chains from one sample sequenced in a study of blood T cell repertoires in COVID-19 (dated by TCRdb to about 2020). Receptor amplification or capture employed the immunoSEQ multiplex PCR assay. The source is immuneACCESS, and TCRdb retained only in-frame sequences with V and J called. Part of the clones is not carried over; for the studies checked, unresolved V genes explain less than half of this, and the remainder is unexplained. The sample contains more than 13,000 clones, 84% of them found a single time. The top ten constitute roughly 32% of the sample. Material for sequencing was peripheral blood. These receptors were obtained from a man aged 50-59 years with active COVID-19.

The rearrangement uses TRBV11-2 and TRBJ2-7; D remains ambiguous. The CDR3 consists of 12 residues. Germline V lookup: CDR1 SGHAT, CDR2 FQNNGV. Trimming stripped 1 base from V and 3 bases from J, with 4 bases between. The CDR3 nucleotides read TGTGCCAGCAGCTTAGCAGGCTACGAGCAGTACTTC. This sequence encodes CASSLAGYEQYF.

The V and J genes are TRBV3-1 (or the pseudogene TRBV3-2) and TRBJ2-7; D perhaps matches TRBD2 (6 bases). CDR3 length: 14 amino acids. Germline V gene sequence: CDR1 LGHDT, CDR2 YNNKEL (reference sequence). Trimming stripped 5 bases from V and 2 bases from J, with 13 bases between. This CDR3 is CASSAGLTTYEQYF. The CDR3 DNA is TGTGCCAGCAGCGCGGGGCTTACCACCTACGAGCAGTACTTC.

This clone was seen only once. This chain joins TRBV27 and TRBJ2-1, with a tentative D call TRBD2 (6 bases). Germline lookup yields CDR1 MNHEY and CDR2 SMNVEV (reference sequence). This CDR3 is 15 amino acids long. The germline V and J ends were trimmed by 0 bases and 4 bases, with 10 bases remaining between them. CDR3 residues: CASSLSRRGYNEQFF. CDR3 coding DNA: TGTGCCAGCAGTTTATCGCGGCGGGGTTACAATGAGCAGTTCTTC.

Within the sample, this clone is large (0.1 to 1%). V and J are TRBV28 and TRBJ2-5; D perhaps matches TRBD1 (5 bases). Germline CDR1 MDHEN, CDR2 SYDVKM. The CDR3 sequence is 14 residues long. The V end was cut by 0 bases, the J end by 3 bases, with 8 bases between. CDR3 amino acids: CASSLWSREETQYF. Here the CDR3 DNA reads TGTGCCAGCAGTTTATGGTCCAGGGAAGAGACCCAGTACTTC.

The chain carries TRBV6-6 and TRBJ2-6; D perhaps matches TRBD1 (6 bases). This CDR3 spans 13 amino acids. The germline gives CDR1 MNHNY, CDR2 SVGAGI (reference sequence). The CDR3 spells CAEAGAGANVLTF. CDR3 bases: TGTGCAGAAGCAGGGGCCGGGGCCAACGTCCTGACTTTC.

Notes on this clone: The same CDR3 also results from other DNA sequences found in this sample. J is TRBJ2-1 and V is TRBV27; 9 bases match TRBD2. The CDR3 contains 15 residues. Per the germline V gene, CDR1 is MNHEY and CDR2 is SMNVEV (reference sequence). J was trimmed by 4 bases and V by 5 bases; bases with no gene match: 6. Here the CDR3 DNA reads TGTGCCAGCAGTAGATTAGCGGGAGCATACAATGAGCAGTTCTTC. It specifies CASSRLAGAYNEQFF.

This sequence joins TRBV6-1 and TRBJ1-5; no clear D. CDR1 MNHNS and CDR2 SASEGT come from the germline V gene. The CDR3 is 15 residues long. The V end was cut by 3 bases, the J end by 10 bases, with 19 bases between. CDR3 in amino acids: CASSDSRGSKKPQHF. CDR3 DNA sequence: TGTGCCAGCAGTGATAGTCGAGGCTCCAAGAAACCCCAGCATTTT.

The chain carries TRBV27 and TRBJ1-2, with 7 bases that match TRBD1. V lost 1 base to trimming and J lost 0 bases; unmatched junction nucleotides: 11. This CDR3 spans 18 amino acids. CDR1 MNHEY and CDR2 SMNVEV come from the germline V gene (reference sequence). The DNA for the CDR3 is TGTGCCAGCAGTTTATTCATCCCCGGGACAGCAACTAACTATGGCTACACCTTC. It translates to CASSLFIPGTATNYGYTF.

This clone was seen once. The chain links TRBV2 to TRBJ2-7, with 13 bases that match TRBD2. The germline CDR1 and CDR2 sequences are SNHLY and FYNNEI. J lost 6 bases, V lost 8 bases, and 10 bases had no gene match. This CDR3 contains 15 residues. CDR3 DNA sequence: TGTGCCAGCTTCTCAGGGACTAGCGGGACCTTCGAGCAGTACTTC. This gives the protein CASFSGTSGTFEQYF.

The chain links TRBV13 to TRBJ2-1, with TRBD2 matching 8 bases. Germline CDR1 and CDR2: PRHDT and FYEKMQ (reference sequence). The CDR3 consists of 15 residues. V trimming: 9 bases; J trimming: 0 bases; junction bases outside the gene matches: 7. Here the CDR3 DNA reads TGTGCCAGTGCACCGCTAGCGGGCTCCTACAATGAGCAGTTCTTC. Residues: CASAPLAGSYNEQFF.

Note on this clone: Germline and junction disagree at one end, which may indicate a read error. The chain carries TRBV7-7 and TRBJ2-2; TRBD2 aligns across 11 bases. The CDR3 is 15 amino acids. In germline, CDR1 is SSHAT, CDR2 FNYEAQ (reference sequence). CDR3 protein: CASRTGLADTGELFF. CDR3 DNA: TGTGCTAGCAGGACGGGACTAGCGGACACCGGGGAGCTGTTTTTT. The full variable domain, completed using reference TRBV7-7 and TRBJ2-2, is GAGVSQSPRYKVTKRGQDVTLRCDPISSHATLYWYQQALGQGPEFLTYFNYEAQPDKSGLPSDRFSAERPEGSISTLTIQRTEQRDSAMYRCASRTGLADTGELFFGEGSRLTVL.

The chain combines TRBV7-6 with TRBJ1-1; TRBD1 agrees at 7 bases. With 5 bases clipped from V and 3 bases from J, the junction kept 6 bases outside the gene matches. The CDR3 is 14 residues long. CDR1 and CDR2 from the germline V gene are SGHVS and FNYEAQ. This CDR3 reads CASSAGQTDTEAFF. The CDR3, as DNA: TGTGCCAGCAGCGCGGGACAGACAGACACTGAAGCTTTCTTT.

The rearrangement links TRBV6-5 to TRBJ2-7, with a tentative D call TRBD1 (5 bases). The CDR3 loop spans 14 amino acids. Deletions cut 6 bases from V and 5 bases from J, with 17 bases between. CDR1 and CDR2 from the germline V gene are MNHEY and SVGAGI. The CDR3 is CASRPAGWLDEQYF. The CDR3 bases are TGTGCCAGCAGGCCGGCAGGGTGGTTGGACGAGCAGTACTTC.

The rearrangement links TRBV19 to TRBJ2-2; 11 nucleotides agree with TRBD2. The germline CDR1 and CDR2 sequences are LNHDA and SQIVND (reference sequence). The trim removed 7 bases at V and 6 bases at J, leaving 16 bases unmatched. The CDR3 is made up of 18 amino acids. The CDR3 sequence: CASTPTFPTSGISGELFF. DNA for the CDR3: TGTGCCAGTACCCCGACTTTCCCGACTAGCGGGATTTCCGGGGAGCTGTTTTTT.

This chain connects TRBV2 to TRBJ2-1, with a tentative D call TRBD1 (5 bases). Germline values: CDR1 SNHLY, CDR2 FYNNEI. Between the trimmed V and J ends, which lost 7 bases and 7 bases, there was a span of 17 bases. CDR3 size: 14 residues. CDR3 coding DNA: TGTGCCAGCATTAAGGGGATCGGCTTGAATGAGCAGTTCTTC. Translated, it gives CASIKGIGLNEQFF. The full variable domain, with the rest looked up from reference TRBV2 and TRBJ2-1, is EPEVTQTPSHQVTQMGQEVILRCVPISNHLYFYWYRQILGQKVEFLVSFYNNEISEKSEIFDDQFSVERPDGSNFTLKIRSTKLEDSAMYFCASIKGIGLNEQFFGPGTRLTVL.

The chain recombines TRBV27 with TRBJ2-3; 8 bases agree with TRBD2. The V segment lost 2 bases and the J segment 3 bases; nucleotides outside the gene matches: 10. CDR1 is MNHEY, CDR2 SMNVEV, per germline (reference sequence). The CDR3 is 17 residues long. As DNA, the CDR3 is TGTGCCAGCAGTTTAATAACGGCGGCGGGAGGTACAGATACGCAGTATTTT. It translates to CASSLITAAGGTDTQYF.

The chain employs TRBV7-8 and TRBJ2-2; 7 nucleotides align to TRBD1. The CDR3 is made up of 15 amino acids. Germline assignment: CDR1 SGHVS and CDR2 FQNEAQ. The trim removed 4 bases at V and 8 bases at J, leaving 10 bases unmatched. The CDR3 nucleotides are TGTGCCAGCAGCTCTAATACCGGGACAGTTGGGGAGCTGTTTTTT. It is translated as CASSSNTGTVGELFF.

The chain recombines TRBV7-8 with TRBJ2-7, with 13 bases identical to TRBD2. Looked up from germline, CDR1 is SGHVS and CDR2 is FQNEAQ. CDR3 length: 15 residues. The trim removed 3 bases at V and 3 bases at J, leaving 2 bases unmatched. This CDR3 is CASSLGTSGIYEQYF. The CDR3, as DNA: TGTGCCAGCAGCTTGGGGACTAGCGGGATCTACGAGCAGTACTTC.

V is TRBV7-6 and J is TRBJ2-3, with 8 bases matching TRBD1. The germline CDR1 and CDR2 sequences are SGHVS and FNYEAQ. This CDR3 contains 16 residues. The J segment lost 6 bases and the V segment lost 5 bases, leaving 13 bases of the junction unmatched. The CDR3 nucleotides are TGTGCCAGCAGCCCAGGGACAGGTGGCCCAGGGGATACGCAGTATTTT. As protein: CASSPGTGGPGDTQYF.

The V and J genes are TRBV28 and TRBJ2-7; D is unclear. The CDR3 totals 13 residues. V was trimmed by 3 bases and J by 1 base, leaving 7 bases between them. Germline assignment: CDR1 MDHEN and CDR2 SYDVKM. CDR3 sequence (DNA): TGTGCCAGCAGTTTGCAGGTGTCCTACGAGCAGTACTTC. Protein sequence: CASSLQVSYEQYF.

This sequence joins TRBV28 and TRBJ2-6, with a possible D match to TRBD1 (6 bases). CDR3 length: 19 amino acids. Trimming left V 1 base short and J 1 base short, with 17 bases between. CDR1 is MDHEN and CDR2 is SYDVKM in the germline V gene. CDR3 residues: CASSLLVTGSESGANVLTF. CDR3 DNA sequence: TGTGCCAGCAGTTTATTGGTCACAGGGAGTGAGTCTGGGGCCAACGTCCTGACTTTC.

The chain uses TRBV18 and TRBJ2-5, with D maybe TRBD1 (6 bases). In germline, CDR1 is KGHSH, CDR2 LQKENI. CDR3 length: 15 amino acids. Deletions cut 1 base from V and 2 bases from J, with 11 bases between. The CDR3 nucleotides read TGTGCCAGCTCACCACTCCCCGGGACACAAGAGACCCAGTACTTC. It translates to CASSPLPGTQETQYF.

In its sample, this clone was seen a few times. The CDR3 protein is CASRKNGELFF. CDR3 bases: TGTGCCAGCCGTAAAAACGGGGAGCTGTTTTTT. The chain links TRBV27 to TRBJ2-2; D is unclear. The germline V and J ends were trimmed by 8 bases and 7 bases, with 8 bases remaining between them. CDR1 and CDR2 from the germline V gene are MNHEY and SMNVEV (reference sequence). The CDR3 covers 11 residues.

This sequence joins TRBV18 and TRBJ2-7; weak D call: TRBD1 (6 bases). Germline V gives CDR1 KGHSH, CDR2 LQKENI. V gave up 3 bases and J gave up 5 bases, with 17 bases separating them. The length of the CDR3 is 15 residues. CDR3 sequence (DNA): TGTGCCAGCTCACCTCTAGCAGGGGATGGGAACGAGCAGTACTTC. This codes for CASSPLAGDGNEQYF.

The CDR3 loop is CASSLGSAGGEDGYTF. In DNA form, the CDR3 reads TGTGCCAGCAGCTTAGGATCTGCAGGGGGCGAGGATGGCTACACCTTC. This rearrangement joins TRBV7-9 to TRBJ1-2; TRBD1 matches at 8 bases. CDR3 length: 16 residues. The V and J ends lost 1 base and 6 bases, in that order; junction bases with no gene match: 10. Per the germline V gene, CDR1 is SEHNR and CDR2 is FQNEAQ (reference sequence).

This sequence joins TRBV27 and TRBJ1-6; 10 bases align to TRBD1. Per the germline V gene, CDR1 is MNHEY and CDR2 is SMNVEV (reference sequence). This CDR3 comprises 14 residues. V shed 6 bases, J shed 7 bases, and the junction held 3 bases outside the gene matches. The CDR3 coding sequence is TGTGCCAGCAGCTTGGACAGGGGGAATTCACCCCTCCACTTT. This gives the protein CASSLDRGNSPLHF.